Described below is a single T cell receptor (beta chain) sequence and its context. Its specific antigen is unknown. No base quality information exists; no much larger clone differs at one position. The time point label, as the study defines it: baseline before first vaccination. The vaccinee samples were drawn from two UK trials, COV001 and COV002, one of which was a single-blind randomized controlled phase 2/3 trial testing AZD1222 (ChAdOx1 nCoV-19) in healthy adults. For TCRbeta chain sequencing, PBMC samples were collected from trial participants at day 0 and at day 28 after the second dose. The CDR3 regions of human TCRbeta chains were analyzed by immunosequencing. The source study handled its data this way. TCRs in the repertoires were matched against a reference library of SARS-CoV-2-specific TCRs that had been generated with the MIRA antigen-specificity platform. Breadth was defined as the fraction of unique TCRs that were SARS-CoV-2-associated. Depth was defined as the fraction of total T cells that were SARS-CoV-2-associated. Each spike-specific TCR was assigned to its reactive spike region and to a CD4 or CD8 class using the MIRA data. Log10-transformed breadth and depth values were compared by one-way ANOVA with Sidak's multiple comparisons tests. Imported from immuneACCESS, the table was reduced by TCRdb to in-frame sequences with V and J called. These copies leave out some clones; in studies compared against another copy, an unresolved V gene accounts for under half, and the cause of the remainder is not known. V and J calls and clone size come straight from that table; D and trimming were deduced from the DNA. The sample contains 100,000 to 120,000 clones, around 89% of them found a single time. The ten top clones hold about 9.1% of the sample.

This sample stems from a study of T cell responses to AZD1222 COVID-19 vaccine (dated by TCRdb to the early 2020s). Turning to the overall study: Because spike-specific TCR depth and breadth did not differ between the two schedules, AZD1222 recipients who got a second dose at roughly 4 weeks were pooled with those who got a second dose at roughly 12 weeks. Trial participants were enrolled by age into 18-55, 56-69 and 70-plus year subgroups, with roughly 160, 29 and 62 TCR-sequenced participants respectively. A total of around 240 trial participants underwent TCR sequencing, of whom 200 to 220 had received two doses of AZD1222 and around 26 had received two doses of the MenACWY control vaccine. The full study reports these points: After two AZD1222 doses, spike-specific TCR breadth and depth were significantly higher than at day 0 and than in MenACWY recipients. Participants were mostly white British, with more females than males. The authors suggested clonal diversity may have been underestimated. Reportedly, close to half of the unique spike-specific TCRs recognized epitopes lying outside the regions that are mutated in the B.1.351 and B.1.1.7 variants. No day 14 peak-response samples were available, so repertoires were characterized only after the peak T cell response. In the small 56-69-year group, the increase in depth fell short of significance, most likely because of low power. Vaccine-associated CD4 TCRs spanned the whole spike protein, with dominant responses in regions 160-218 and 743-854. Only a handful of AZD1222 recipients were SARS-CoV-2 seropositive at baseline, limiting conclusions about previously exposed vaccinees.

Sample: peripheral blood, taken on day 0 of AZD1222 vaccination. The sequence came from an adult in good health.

The CDR3 is CAWSPTSDGRENNEQFF. The bases are TGTGCCTGGAGCCCTACGTCCGACGGGAGGGAAAACAATGAGCAGTTCTTC. This chain is built from TRBV30 and TRBJ2-1; TRBD2 lines up with 8 middle nucleotides. CDR1 and CDR2, per the germline V gene (reference sequence), are GTSNPN and SVGIG. Trimming takes 3 bases off V and 5 bases off J; junction bases not matched to a gene: 15. The CDR3, cysteine through phenylalanine, is 17 amino acids long. Here the CDR3 DNA is all that survives: 51 bases in frame from base 1.